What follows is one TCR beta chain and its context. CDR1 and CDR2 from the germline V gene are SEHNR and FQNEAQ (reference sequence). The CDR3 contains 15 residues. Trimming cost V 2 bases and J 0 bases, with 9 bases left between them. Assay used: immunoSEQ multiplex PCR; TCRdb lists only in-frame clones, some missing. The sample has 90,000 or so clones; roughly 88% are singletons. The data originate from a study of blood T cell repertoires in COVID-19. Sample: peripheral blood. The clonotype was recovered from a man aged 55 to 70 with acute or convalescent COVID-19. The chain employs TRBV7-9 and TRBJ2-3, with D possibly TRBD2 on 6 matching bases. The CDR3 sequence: CASSLLSGSTDTQYF. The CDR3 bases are TGTGCCAGCAGCTTATTAAGCGGGAGCACAGATACGCAGTATTTT. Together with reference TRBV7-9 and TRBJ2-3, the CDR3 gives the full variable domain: DTGVSQNPRHKITKRGQNVTFRCDPISEHNRLYWYRQTLGQGPEFLTYFQNEAQLEKSRLLSDRFSAERPKGSFSTLEIQRTEQGDSAMYLCASSLLSGSTDTQYFGPGTRLTVL.